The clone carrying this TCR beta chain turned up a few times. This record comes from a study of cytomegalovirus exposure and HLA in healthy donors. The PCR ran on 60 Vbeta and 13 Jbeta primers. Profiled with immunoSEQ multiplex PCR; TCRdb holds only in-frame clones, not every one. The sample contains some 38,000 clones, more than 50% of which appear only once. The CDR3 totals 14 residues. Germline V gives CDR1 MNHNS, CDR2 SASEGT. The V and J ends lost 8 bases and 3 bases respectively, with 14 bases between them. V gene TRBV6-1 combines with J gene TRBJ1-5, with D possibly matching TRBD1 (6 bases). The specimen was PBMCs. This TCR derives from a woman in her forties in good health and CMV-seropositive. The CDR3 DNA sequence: TGTGCCAGCCAAGGACAGACATACAATCAGCCCCAGCATTTT. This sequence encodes CASQGQTYNQPQHF.